The clone carrying this TCR beta chain was picked up a small number of times. What it binds is unknown. Amplification used 60 Vbeta primers and 13 Jbeta primers. Sequencing was performed with immunoSEQ multiplex PCR; in TCRdb, only in-frame clones are kept and a portion is missing. The repertoire includes some 150,000 clones, around four fifths of them detected once, and roughly 1.3% sits in the top ten. The data originate from a study of cytomegalovirus exposure and HLA in healthy donors. Notes on the study in general: In all likelihood, a cluster of highly shared sequence variants was a sequencing artifact. When analyzed later, the rates of TCR association showed variation by HLA locus, with DRB1 the most and HLA-C the fewest. Reportedly, cytomegalovirus status was diagnosed with high sensitivity and specificity. Reportedly, fewer N-insertions than the 666-donor mean appeared in an Asian-associated ancestry cluster in a later analysis.

Sequencing was performed on PBMCs. The clonotype comes from a woman between 50 and 59 years old in good health and CMV-seronegative.

The CDR3 DNA reads as TGTGCCAGCAGTTACAATCAGGGGTCGGGTGAAAAACTGTTTTTT. It encodes CASSYNQGSGEKLFF. The V gene is TRBV6-5, the J gene TRBJ1-4; the D gene is possibly TRBD1 (6 bases). CDR3 length: 15 residues. Between the trimmed V and J ends, which lost 2 bases and 7 bases, there was a span of 14 bases. Looked up from germline, CDR1 is MNHEY and CDR2 is SVGAGI.